Below are 32 T cell receptor beta chains sequenced from a single sample in a study of beta chain features in type 1 diabetes. Their target antigens are unknown. Study results and caveats: Patients with Type 1 diabetes showed moderately but significantly shorter TCRB CDR3s in all four CD4+ subsets.

Reverse transcribing all isolated RNA meant expressed TCRB transcripts were sequenced. Sequencing used immunoSEQ multiplex PCR; TCRdb keeps in-frame clones, though not all of them. The sample has almost 350,000 clones, about a tenth seen once. What was sequenced was central memory CD4+ T cells from blood. The receptors were sampled from a man aged 25 to 40 with type 1 diabetes.

In nucleotides, the CDR3 is TGTGCCTGGAGTGCGGGTAGGGGGACAGCACAAGAGACCCAGTACTTC. This gives the protein CAWSAGRGTAQETQYF. V and J are TRBV30 and TRBJ2-5; TRBD1 matches 7 bases. The germline CDR1 and CDR2 sequences are GTSNPN and SVGIG (reference sequence). The V gene end was trimmed by 1 base and the J gene end by 2 bases; junction bases not matched to a gene: 10. CDR3 length: 16 residues.

The chain has TRBV2 and TRBJ2-2; possibly TRBD1 for D (6 bases). V gave up 7 bases and J gave up 8 bases, with 17 bases separating them. The germline gives CDR1 SNHLY, CDR2 FYNNEI. This CDR3 is built from 14 residues. In DNA form, the CDR3 reads TGTGCCAGCATTGTGGACAGATTTATGGGGGAGCTGTTTTTT. Amino acid sequence: CASIVDRFMGELFF.

The rearrangement uses TRBV25-1 and TRBJ1-6; a weak D match, TRBD1 (6 bases). This CDR3 region has 13 residues. V lost 8 bases, J lost 10 bases, and 15 bases lay in between. Germline V gene sequence: CDR1 MGHDK, CDR2 SYGVNS. The DNA of the CDR3 is TGTGCCAGCCAGCAGGGGAAAGGGTCACCCCTCCACTTT. This sequence encodes CASQQGKGSPLHF.

Only a few counts were recorded for this clone. This may be a read error, as it is one base from a much larger clone. J is TRBJ2-3 and V is TRBV5-4; no definite D call. The CDR3 runs to 13 residues. The V end lost 0 bases, the J end lost 3 bases, and 5 bases lay between the germline ends. The germline gives CDR1 SGHNT, CDR2 YYREEE (reference sequence). The CDR3 is CASSLAGTDTQYF. CDR3 bases: TGTGCCAGCAGCTTGGCCGGGACAGATACGCAGTATTTT.

The genes are TRBV6-5 and TRBJ1-1, with D possibly being TRBD1 (6 bases). Germline CDR1 MNHEY, CDR2 SVGAGI. The CDR3 is 13 residues long. Trimming removed 5 bases at V and 8 bases at J, with 15 bases between. Here the CDR3 reads CASSLRDTTEAFF. The DNA of the CDR3 is TGTGCCAGCAGTCTAAGGGACACCACAGAAGCTTTCTTT.

This clone has just a few counts. This rearrangement joins TRBV5-6 to TRBJ1-2, with D possibly TRBD1 on 6 matching bases. This CDR3 spans 14 amino acids. Germline V gene lookup returns CDR1 SGHDT and CDR2 YYEEEE. V was pared by 0 bases and J by 6 bases, with 12 bases between. CDR3 coding DNA: TGTGCCAGCAGCTTGGTATCCGGGGGCCATGGCTACACCTTC. Its translation: CASSLVSGGHGYTF.

V usage is TRBV27 and J usage is TRBJ1-6; the D is unclear. The ends were cut back, 2 bases at V and 4 bases at J, with 6 bases in the middle. The CDR3 loop spans 14 amino acids. In germline, CDR1 is MNHEY, CDR2 SMNVEV (reference sequence). The CDR3 nucleotides read TGTGCCAGCAGTTTAGGAGGGTATAATTCACCCCTCCACTTT. It translates to CASSLGGYNSPLHF.

This clone was observed many times. The chain is built from TRBV5-4 and TRBJ1-1; 7 bases fit TRBD1. With V trimmed by 3 bases and J by 1 base, 0 bases remained unmatched. The germline gives CDR1 SGHNT, CDR2 YYREEE (reference sequence). The CDR3 has 13 amino acids. The CDR3, as DNA: TGTGCCAGCAGCTGGGACAGGAACACTGAAGCTTTCTTT. Its translation is CASSWDRNTEAFF.

This clone has a handful of counts. The chain recombines TRBV14 with TRBJ1-2; TRBD1 matches 7 bases. With V trimmed by 4 bases and J by 4 bases, 6 bases remained unmatched. Germline V gives CDR1 SGHDN, CDR2 FVKESK. This CDR3 contains 14 residues. DNA for the CDR3: TGTGCCAGCAGCCCCGGACAGGCTTCCTATGGCTACACCTTC. Protein product: CASSPGQASYGYTF.

V and J are TRBV6-6 and TRBJ1-6; D unclear. Trimming removed 6 bases at V and 8 bases at J, with 14 bases between. The CDR3 contains 14 residues. Germline CDR1 and CDR2: MNHNY and SVGAGI (reference sequence). Here the CDR3 DNA reads TGTGCCAGCAGGCCGCCAGGCCTGGATTCACCCCTCCACTTT. Encoded protein: CASRPPGLDSPLHF.

This clone was detected a few times. The chain recombines TRBV30 with TRBJ1-4; D not certain. CDR3 size: 12 residues. V was trimmed by 3 bases and J by 4 bases, leaving 6 bases between them. Germline V gives CDR1 GTSNPN, CDR2 SVGIG (reference sequence). CDR3 DNA sequence: TGTGCCTGGAGCGAGGTTAATGAAAAACTGTTTTTT. Residues: CAWSEVNEKLFF.

Notes on this clone: Other DNA sequences from this sample encode an identical CDR3 as well. The chain has TRBV27 and TRBJ1-1; the D gene is possibly TRBD1 (5 bases). Trimming shortened V by 2 bases and J by 5 bases, and 12 bases separated the two germline ends. Germline CDR1 and CDR2: MNHEY and SMNVEV (reference sequence). This CDR3 has 14 amino acids. The CDR3 DNA reads TGTGCCAGCAGTTTACAGGGCAAAGGGACTGAAGCTTTCTTT. Translating gives CASSLQGKGTEAFF.

The rearrangement joins TRBV5-1 to TRBJ1-1, with D possibly matching TRBD1 (6 bases). Germline V CDR1 and CDR2: SGHRS, YFSETQ. Trimming left V 4 bases short and J 2 bases short, with 15 bases between. There are 15 residues in the CDR3. In nucleotides, the CDR3 is TGCGCCAGCAGCGACTCACAGGGTGCTAACACTGAAGCTTTCTTT. The encoded protein is CASSDSQGANTEAFF. Together with reference TRBV5-1 and TRBJ1-1, the CDR3 gives the full variable domain: KAGVTQTPRYLIKTRGQQVTLSCSPISGHRSVSWYQQTPGQGLQFLFEYFSETQRNKGNFPGRFSGRQFSNSRSEMNVSTLELGDSALYLCASSDSQGANTEAFFGQGTRLTVV.

The V gene is TRBV7-2, the J gene TRBJ1-2, with D possibly TRBD1 on 5 matching bases. V lost 5 bases and J lost 4, with 17 bases in between. CDR1 SGHTA and CDR2 FQGNSA come from the germline V gene. CDR3 length equals 15 residues. The DNA for the CDR3 is TGTGCCAGCAGCCCGGCTACAGGAGGGGCCTATGGCTACACCTTC. It specifies CASSPATGGAYGYTF.

The rearrangement joins TRBV30 to TRBJ1-2; D is unresolved. The CDR3 extends over 10 amino acids. Germline V gene data show CDR1 as GTSNPN and CDR2 as SVGIG (reference sequence). Trimming took 7 bases from V and 1 from J, leaving 4 bases between them. The CDR3 bases are TGTGCCTTTTTTAACTATGGCTACACCTTC. It specifies CAFFNYGYTF.

This clone was counted between two and nine times. The V call is TRBV15, the J call TRBJ1-5; D uncertain. The length of the CDR3 is 13 residues. Germline assignment: CDR1 LNHNV and CDR2 YYDKDF (reference sequence). Trimming took off 4 bases at V and 5 bases at J, with 9 bases between the two ends. The CDR3: CATSIAGDQPQHF. In nucleotides, the CDR3 is TGTGCCACCAGCATCGCGGGCGATCAGCCCCAGCATTTT.

The CDR3: CASSQALVEKLFF. As DNA, the CDR3 is TGCGCCAGCAGCCAAGCTCTGGTTGAAAAACTGTTTTTT. The chain is built from TRBV4-1 and TRBJ1-4; D not certain. This CDR3 contains 13 residues. Between the trimmed V and J ends, which lost 1 base and 7 bases, there was a span of 7 bases. Germline lookup yields CDR1 MGHRA and CDR2 YSYEKL.

This clone was recorded many times. The rearrangement links TRBV21-1 to TRBJ1-3; the listed D gene, TRBD1, was not tested against the DNA. TRBV21-1 is recorded as a pseudogene. CDR3 length: 16 amino acids. The CDR3 bases are TGTGCCAGCAGCAAAGGAAGGGGTAGCTCTGGAAACACCATATATTTT. This gives the protein CASSKGRGSSGNTIYF.

This clone was counted at least ten times. The chain's CDR3 is CASSLRQAGNTIYF. DNA for the CDR3: TGTGCCAGCAGCTTAAGACAGGCCGGAAACACCATATATTTT. The rearrangement uses TRBV7-2 and TRBJ1-3; D perhaps matches TRBD1 (6 bases). The CDR3 covers 14 residues. Trimming stripped 2 bases from V and 4 bases from J, with 9 bases between. Per the germline V gene, CDR1 is SGHTA and CDR2 is FQGNSA.

Here the CDR3 reads CASSFLWDSGANVLTF. The CDR3, as DNA: TGTGCCAGCAGCTTTTTATGGGATTCTGGGGCCAACGTCCTGACTTTC. This chain links TRBV5-6 with TRBJ2-6; D gene uncertain. V lost 2 bases to trimming and J lost 1 base, with 10 bases between them. This CDR3 is 16 amino acids long. Germline CDR1 reads SGHDT; CDR2 reads YYEEEE.

The J gene is TRBJ1-1, the V gene TRBV25-1; D might be TRBD1 (5 bases). CDR1 is MGHDK, CDR2 SYGVNS, per germline. Trimming stripped 7 bases from V and 0 bases from J, with 9 bases between. This CDR3 is built from 13 residues. CDR3 loop: CASKQALNTEAFF. The DNA of the CDR3 is TGTGCCAGCAAACAGGCCCTGAACACTGAAGCTTTCTTT.

The chain is built from TRBV29-1 and TRBJ2-5, with 7 bases that match TRBD1. Germline CDR1 and CDR2: SQVTM and ANQGSEA. With 7 bases clipped from V and 4 bases from J, the junction kept 6 bases outside the gene matches. This CDR3 is built from 12 residues. CDR3 DNA sequence: TGCAGCGGCGACAGGGCGGGAGAGACCCAGTACTTC. Protein sequence: CSGDRAGETQYF.

This clone occurred many times. This chain uses TRBV7-2 with TRBJ2-3; D is unclear. The length of the CDR3 is 12 residues. V was shortened by 5 bases and J by 9 bases, with 12 bases between the two germline ends. Per the germline V gene, CDR1 is SGHTA and CDR2 is FQGNSA. CDR3 amino acids: CASSVELGTQYF. The CDR3 nucleotides read TGTGCCAGCAGCGTAGAGCTGGGGACGCAGTATTTT.

CDR3 in amino acids: CAWSVSRDTEAFF. The CDR3 DNA follows: TGTGCCTGGAGTGTCAGCCGGGACACTGAAGCTTTCTTT. The genes are TRBV30 and TRBJ1-1; D is undetermined. Trimming removed 0 bases at V and 3 bases at J, with 8 bases between. This CDR3 spans 13 amino acids. Germline CDR1 GTSNPN, CDR2 SVGIG (reference sequence).

This clone came up a few times. The chain recombines TRBV5-6 with TRBJ2-7, with 7 bases fitting TRBD1. V trimming: 2 bases; J trimming: 0 bases; junction bases outside the gene matches: 2. The CDR3 has 14 residues. Per germline, CDR1 SGHDT and CDR2 YYEEEE. This chain's CDR3 is CASSFGTDSYEQYF. The CDR3 DNA reads as TGTGCCAGCAGCTTCGGGACAGACTCCTACGAGCAGTACTTC.

This clone occurred a few times. CDR3 sequence: CASSYQLQEYLGNTIYF. The CDR3 DNA is TGTGCCAGCAGCTACCAACTACAGGAGTACCTTGGAAACACCATATATTTT. The chain combines TRBV5-6 with TRBJ1-3; maybe TRBD1 (5 bases). The CDR3 runs 17 residues. V was shortened by 3 bases and J by 3 bases, with 19 bases between the two germline ends. Germline CDR1 is SGHDT and CDR2 is YYEEEE.

The CDR3 loop is CASSLADETQYF. CDR3 nucleotides: TGTGCCAGCAGTTTGGCCGATGAGACCCAGTACTTC. The chain has TRBV27 and TRBJ2-5; no firm D call. CDR1 and CDR2 (germline): MNHEY, SMNVEV (reference sequence). Trimming took off 3 bases at V and 5 bases at J, with 7 bases between the two ends. This CDR3 has 12 residues.

J is TRBJ2-1 and V is TRBV18; TRBD2 agrees at 10 bases. V lost 2 bases to trimming and J lost 2 bases; unmatched junction nucleotides: 3. The germline V gene encodes CDR1 KGHSH and CDR2 LQKENI. The CDR3 runs 16 residues. The CDR3 region is CASSPGLAGAYNEQFF. The CDR3 region has the DNA TGTGCCAGCTCACCAGGGCTAGCGGGAGCCTACAATGAGCAGTTCTTC.

This chain joins TRBV6-6 and TRBJ2-7; D uncertain. Germline assignment: CDR1 MNHNY and CDR2 SVGAGI (reference sequence). The V and J ends lost 6 bases and 7 bases respectively, with 19 bases between them. This CDR3 spans 14 amino acids. The CDR3 nucleotides read TGTGCCAGCAGCCCACACGACGGTGGGTTGGAGCAGTACTTC. Translation gives CASSPHDGGLEQYF.

The chain uses TRBV7-8 and TRBJ1-2; no definite D call. The CDR3 consists of 14 residues. Deletions cut 1 base from V and 4 bases from J, with 10 bases between. The germline V gene encodes CDR1 SGHVS and CDR2 FQNEAQ. The CDR3 loop reads CASSLEGLFYGYTF. Written as DNA, the CDR3 is TGTGCCAGCAGCTTAGAAGGCCTTTTCTATGGCTACACCTTC.

This clone has just a few counts. The chain has TRBV14 and TRBJ1-5; D not certain. Germline CDR1 reads SGHDN; CDR2 reads FVKESK. V was trimmed by 1 base and J by 5 bases, leaving 12 bases between them. The CDR3 totals 15 residues. CDR3 bases: TGTGCCAGCAGCCAAGGTCAGATCACCCATCAGCCCCAGCATTTT. Translated, it gives CASSQGQITHQPQHF.

This clone has more than one count but fewer than ten. The V gene is TRBV7-2, the J gene TRBJ1-2; D uncertain. V lost 6 bases, J lost 11 bases, and 19 bases lay in between. This CDR3 spans 13 amino acids. CDR1 is SGHTA, CDR2 FQGNSA, per germline. The CDR3 is CASSLNIPGNYTF. CDR3 in DNA: TGTGCCAGCAGTTTAAATATACCGGGAAATTACACCTTC.